These T cell receptor beta chains were read from a single sample in a study of T cell repertoires in cytomegalovirus infection. TCRdb reanalysed the reads using MiXCR and keeps one entry per CDR3 protein. The sample carries about 100,000 distinct CDR3 sequences, 16% recorded once. Sequencing used PBMCs. The receptors shown here come from a human donor in good health (CMV status not recorded). Some clones in this sample may be carry-over from other donors' samples. Both conserved end residues are part of each CDR3. D genes are given only for firm matches. Size is omitted from some rows. Given values are once, few, many or a class for expanded clones.

J | D | size | V | DNA | CDR3
TRBJ1-5 | NA | NA | TRBV5-6 | TGTGCCAGCAGCACGGCAGGGGTTACTCAGCCCCAGCATTTT | CASSTAGVTQPQHF
TRBJ2-2 | TRBD1 | NA | TRBV27 | TGTGCCAGCAGTAGACAGGGGGCCCTCGCGAACACCGGGGAGCTGTTTTTT | CASSRQGALANTGELFF
TRBJ2-3 | TRBD1 | few | TRBV2 | TGTGCCAGCAGTGAAAAACAGGGGAATACGCAGTATTTT | CASSEKQGNTQYF
TRBJ2-7 | NA | NA | TRBV3-1 | TGTGCCAGCAGCCAAGATGGGCCCTACGAGCAGTACTTC | CASSQDGPYEQYF
TRBJ2-2 | NA | few | TRBV11-2 | TGTGCCAGCAGCTTACGAGACAGCAACACCGGGGAGCTGTTTTTT | CASSLRDSNTGELFF
TRBJ2-1 | NA | NA | TRBV5-6 | TGTGCCAGCACCCTTTGGGGCGGGGCCCCCAATGGACAGTTCTTC | CASTLWGGAPNGQFF
TRBJ2-7 | TRBD2 | many | TRBV7-9 | TGTGCCAGCAGCTTAGTGTCTAGCGGGGACTACGAGCAGTACTTC | CASSLVSSGDYEQYF
TRBJ1-6 | TRBD1 | many | TRBV25-1 | TGTGCCAGCAGTGCATTTACAGGGGAGCATTCACCCCTCCACTTT | CASSAFTGEHSPLHF
TRBJ2-2 | TRBD2 | few | TRBV2 | TGTGCCAGCAGCCCTCAGCGGGGGGGGGAGCTGTTTTTT | CASSPQRGGELFF
TRBJ2-7 | TRBD1 | many | TRBV2 | TGTGCCAGCAGTGCCCAATCCTGGACAGGTAACGACGAGCAGTACTTC | CASSAQSWTGNDEQYF
TRBJ1-6 | TRBD1 | NA | TRBV18 | TGTGCCAGCTCACCGGACAGGAATTCACCCCTCCACTTT | CASSPDRNSPLHF
TRBJ2-2 | TRBD1 | NA | TRBV28 | TGTGCCAGCAGCCCCACAGGAACAGGGGTGATATGGGCCGGGGAGCTGTTTTTT | CASSPTGTGVIWAGELFF
TRBJ2-7 | NA | many | TRBV5-1 | TGCGCCAGCAGCTTGGTTGGGACAAATGCCTACGAGCAGTACTTC | CASSLVGTNAYEQYF
TRBJ2-1 | TRBD2 | many | TRBV11-2 | TGTGCCAGCAGCGCCGGGACTAGCGGGGCCTACAATGAGCAGTTCTTC | CASSAGTSGAYNEQFF
TRBJ2-1 | NA | NA | TRBV6-1 | TGTGCCACCATGGGGGTCTCCTACAATGAGCAGTTCTTC | CATMGVSYNEQFF
TRBJ1-1 | NA | many | TRBV4-3 | TGCGCCAGCAGCCAAGATCGAAGACGGAAGAACACTGAAGCTTTCTTT | CASSQDRRRKNTEAFF
TRBJ2-3 | NA | few | TRBV28 | TGTGCCAGCAGTTACGCAGAGGGCACAGATACGCAGTATTTT | CASSYAEGTDTQYF
TRBJ1-3 | NA | many | TRBV6-2/TRBV6-3 | TGTGCCAGCAGTTACTCGGCCCCAGGCTCGTCGTCCGGAAACACCATATATTTT | CASSYSAPGSSSGNTIYF
TRBJ2-5 | NA | NA | TRBV19 | TGTGCCAGTAGGACCCGACAGGCGGGAGAGACCCAGTACTTC | CASRTRQAGETQYF
TRBJ2-4 | NA | medium-sized | TRBV7-2 | TGTGCCAGCAGCCCTTCACGGGGCGGCCTAGCCAAAAACATTCAGTACTTC | CASSPSRGGLAKNIQYF
TRBJ1-2 | NA | few | TRBV7-9 | TGTGCCAGCAGCCCGGGACAAGAATATGGCTACACCTTC | CASSPGQEYGYTF
TRBJ1-2 | NA | NA | TRBV15 | TGTGCCACCAGCAGAGATTTCTCAGGAAACTATGGCTACACCTTC | CATSRDFSGNYGYTF
TRBJ2-3 | TRBD2 | NA | TRBV10-3 | TGTGCCATCAGTGAGACCCAGCGGGGGGGGACAGATACGCAGTATTTT | CAISETQRGGTDTQYF
TRBJ1-3 | NA | many | TRBV5-1 | TGCGCCAGCAGCTTGGCCTGGGGACCCGGAAACACCATATATTTT | CASSLAWGPGNTIYF
TRBJ2-3 | NA | many | TRBV7-2 | TGTGCCAGCAGCTATCCGAGCACAGATACGCAGTATTTT | CASSYPSTDTQYF
TRBJ1-3 | TRBD1 | NA | TRBV7-9 | TGTGCCAGCAGCCCTTCGACAGGGGTGGGAAACACCATATATTTT | CASSPSTGVGNTIYF
TRBJ2-7 | NA | many | TRBV7-2 | TGTGCCAGCAGCTTAAGGCAACAGGCGAGCTACGAGCAGTACTTC | CASSLRQQASYEQYF
TRBJ2-1 | TRBD1 | many | TRBV19 | TGTGCCAGTAGTGCGCCGGGACAGAGCTCCTACAATGAGCAGTTCTTC | CASSAPGQSSYNEQFF
TRBJ2-7 | TRBD1 | NA | TRBV5-6 | TGTGCCAGCAGCTATAGGACAGGCGTATACGAGCAGTACTTC | CASSYRTGVYEQYF
TRBJ2-1 | NA | NA | TRBV6-2/TRBV6-3 | TGTGCCAGCAGCCCCCCGGGGCTTGGGACCTACAATGAGCAGTTCTTC | CASSPPGLGTYNEQFF
TRBJ1-1 | NA | few | TRBV7-9 | TGTGCCAGCAGCTTAGACAACACTGAAGCTTTCTTT | CASSLDNTEAFF
TRBJ2-7 | TRBD1 | NA | TRBV6-6 | TGTGCCAGCAGTCGGGACAGGTCGATTTCCTACGAGCAGTACTTC | CASSRDRSISYEQYF
TRBJ2-5 | TRBD1 | few | TRBV6-2/TRBV6-3 | TGTGCCAGCAACAAACAGGGGGCCTCAGAGACCCAGTACTTC | CASNKQGASETQYF
TRBJ2-7 | NA | many | TRBV11-2 | TGTGCCAGCAGGCGCTTAGGTGGACGGTCTGGCTACGAGCAGTACTTC | CASRRLGGRSGYEQYF
TRBJ1-1 | NA | many | TRBV7-2 | TGTGCCAGCAGCTTAGGTCCTAGGTTGGCTTTCTTT | CASSLGPRLAFF
TRBJ1-1 | NA | medium-sized | TRBV6-2/TRBV6-3 | TGTGCCAGCAGAACCGGGCCGAACACTGAAGCTTTCTTT | CASRTGPNTEAFF
TRBJ1-4 | NA | few | TRBV11-1 | TGTGCCAGCAGCTTAGGTCGTCCAGGACATAATGAAAAACTGTTTTTT | CASSLGRPGHNEKLFF
TRBJ2-5 | NA | NA | TRBV4-1 | TGCGCCAGCAGCCAAGGTCATCGGGAGACCCAGTACTTC | CASSQGHRETQYF
TRBJ2-1 | NA | many | TRBV20-1 | TGCAGTGGAATGACTGGATATAGCTCCTACAATGAGCAGTTCTTC | CSGMTGYSSYNEQFF
TRBJ2-1 | NA | few | TRBV7-3 | TGTGCCAGCAGCTCAGGCCAGGGACTCAGCGATGAGCAGTTCTTC | CASSSGQGLSDEQFF
TRBJ1-1 | NA | few | TRBV5-1 | TGCGCCAGCAGCTTCGAGCGGACCGCCACTGAAGCTTTCTTT | CASSFERTATEAFF
TRBJ2-1 | NA | many | TRBV7-2 | TGTGCCAGCAGCTTAGACGAGGAACGGGGGCAGTTCTTC | CASSLDEERGQFF
TRBJ1-4 | NA | few | TRBV7-8 | TGTGCCAGCAGCTTCTCCTGGGGAAGGAATGAAAAACTGTTTTTT | CASSFSWGRNEKLFF
TRBJ2-7 | NA | NA | TRBV20-1 | TGCAGTGCTAGTCTCATAGGAGGGAACGAGCAGTACTTC | CSASLIGGNEQYF
TRBJ1-5 | NA | many | TRBV2 | TGTGCCAGCAGTGATGGGGCGAGAGTAGGCAATCAGCCCCAGCATTTT | CASSDGARVGNQPQHF
TRBJ2-3 | NA | few | TRBV6-2/TRBV6-3 | TGTGCCAGCAGTTACTCGATACTAGCCACAGATACGCAGTATTTT | CASSYSILATDTQYF
TRBJ1-4 | NA | many | TRBV5-5 | TGTGCCAGCAGCAAAGGACAGAATAATGAAAAACTGTTTTTT | CASSKGQNNEKLFF
TRBJ2-7 | TRBD2 | few | TRBV15 | TGTGCCACCAGTGCGGGAGACTCCTACGAGCAGTACTTC | CATSAGDSYEQYF
TRBJ2-1 | NA | once | TRBV12-3/TRBV12-4 | TGTGCCAGCAGTCGGGGGTGGGAGCAGATCTTC | CASSRGWEQIF
TRBJ1-4 | TRBD1 | few | TRBV28 | TGTGCCAGCAGTCCAGAAGGGCGGGACAGGCGTTACTTTGAGGAAAAACTGTTTTTT | CASSPEGRDRRYFEEKLFF
TRBJ1-1 | TRBD1 | many | TRBV7-2 | TGTGCCAGCAGCTTCGGACAGGGGAACACTGAAGCTTTCTTT | CASSFGQGNTEAFF
TRBJ2-1 | NA | NA | TRBV18 | TGTGCCAGCTCACCTGGAGACGAGCAGTTCTTC | CASSPGDEQFF
TRBJ1-3 | NA | many | TRBV7-3 | TGTGCCAGCAGCTTAACGTCGGCACCTGGAAACACCATATATTTT | CASSLTSAPGNTIYF
TRBJ2-7 | TRBD1 | many | TRBV27 | TGTGCCAGCGGACAGGGTACCAACGAGCAGTACTTC | CASGQGTNEQYF
TRBJ1-6 | TRBD1 | many | TRBV20-1 | TGCAGTGCTAGACCCGGGACAGAAAATTCACCCCTCCACTTT | CSARPGTENSPLHF